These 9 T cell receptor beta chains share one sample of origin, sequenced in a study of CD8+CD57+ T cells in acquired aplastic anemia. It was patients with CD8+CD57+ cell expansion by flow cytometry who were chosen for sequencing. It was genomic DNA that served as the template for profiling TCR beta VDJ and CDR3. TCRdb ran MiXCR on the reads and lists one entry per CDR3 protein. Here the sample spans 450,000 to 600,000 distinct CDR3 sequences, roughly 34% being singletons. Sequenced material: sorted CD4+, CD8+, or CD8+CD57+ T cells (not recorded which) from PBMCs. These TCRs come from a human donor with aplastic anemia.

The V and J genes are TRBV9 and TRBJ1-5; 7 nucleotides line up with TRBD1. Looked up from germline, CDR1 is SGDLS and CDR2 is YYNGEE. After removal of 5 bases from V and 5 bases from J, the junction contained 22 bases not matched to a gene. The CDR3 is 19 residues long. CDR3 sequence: CASSARDFLVPQGDQPQHF. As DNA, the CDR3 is TGTGCCAGCAGTGCTAGAGATTTCCTCGTTCCTCAGGGGGATCAGCCCCAGCATTTT.

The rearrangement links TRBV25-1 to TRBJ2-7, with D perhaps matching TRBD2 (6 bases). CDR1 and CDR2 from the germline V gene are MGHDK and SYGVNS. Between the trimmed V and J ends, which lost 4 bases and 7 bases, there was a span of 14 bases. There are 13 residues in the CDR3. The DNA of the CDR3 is TGTGCCAGCAGTGCCATATCTGGGAGGGAGCAGTACTTC. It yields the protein CASSAISGREQYF.

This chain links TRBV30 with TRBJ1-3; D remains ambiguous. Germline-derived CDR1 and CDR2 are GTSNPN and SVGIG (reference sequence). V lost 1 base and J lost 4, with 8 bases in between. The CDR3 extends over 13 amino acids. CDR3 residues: CAWSDVDGNTIYF. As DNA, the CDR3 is TGTGCCTGGAGTGACGTAGACGGAAACACCATATATTTT.

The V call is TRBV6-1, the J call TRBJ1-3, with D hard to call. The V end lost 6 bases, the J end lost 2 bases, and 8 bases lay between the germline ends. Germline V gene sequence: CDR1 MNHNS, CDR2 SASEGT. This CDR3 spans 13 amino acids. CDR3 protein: CASSATTGNTIYF. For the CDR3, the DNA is TGTGCCAGCAGCGCCACAACTGGAAACACCATATATTTT.

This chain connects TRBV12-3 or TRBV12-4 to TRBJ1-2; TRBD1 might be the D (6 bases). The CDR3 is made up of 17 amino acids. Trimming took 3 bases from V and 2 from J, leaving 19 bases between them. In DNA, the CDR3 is TGTGCCAGCAGTTTGGTTCAAGGGGACATGGAGAACTATGGCTACACCTTC. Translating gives CASSLVQGDMENYGYTF.

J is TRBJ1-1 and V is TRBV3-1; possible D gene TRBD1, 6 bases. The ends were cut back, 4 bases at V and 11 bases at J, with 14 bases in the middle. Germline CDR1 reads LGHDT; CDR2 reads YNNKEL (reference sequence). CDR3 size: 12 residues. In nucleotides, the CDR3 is TGTGCCAGCAGCCGACCTCGGGGGCGCGCTTTCTTT. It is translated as CASSRPRGRAFF.

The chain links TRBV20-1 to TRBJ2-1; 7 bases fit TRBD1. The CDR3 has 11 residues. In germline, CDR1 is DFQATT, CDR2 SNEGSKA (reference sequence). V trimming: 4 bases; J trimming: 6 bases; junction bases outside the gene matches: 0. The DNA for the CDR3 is TGCAGTGCTAACAGGGGCAATGAGCAGTTCTTC. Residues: CSANRGNEQFF.

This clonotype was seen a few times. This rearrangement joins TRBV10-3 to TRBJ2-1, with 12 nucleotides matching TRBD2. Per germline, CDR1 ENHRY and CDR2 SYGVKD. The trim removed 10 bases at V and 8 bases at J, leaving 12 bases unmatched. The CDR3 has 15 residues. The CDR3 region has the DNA TGTGCCACCAAAGCACTAGCGGGGGGTATATATGAGCAGTTCTTC. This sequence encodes CATKALAGGIYEQFF.

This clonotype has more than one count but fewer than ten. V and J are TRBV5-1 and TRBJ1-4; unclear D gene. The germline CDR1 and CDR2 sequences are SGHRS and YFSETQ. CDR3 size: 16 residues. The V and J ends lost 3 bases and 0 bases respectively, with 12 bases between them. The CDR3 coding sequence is TGCGCCAGCAGCTCGAACCCAAGTGCAACTAATGAAAAACTGTTTTTT. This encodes CASSSNPSATNEKLFF.